This T cell receptor (beta chain) was captured in a study of response to subunit inactivated influenza vaccine. Whole-study findings and limits: The authors offered the suggestion that each seasonal influenza vaccination recruits few new T cells.

The table lists this clonotype with a few counts. Antigen specificity is unknown. TCRdb processed the RT-PCR reads anew with MiXCR; each CDR3 protein has one entry. Of hundreds of thousands of distinct CDR3 sequences in the sample, less than 10% are singletons; the top ten hold around 13%. CDR1 is DFQATT and CDR2 is SNEGSKA in the germline V gene (reference sequence). Trimming took 1 base from V and 5 from J, leaving 11 bases between them. The length of the CDR3 is 14 residues. The material was PBMCs from blood, obtained less than 25 months after vaccination. The source of this sequence is a man between 50 and 69 years old who received an inactivated influenza vaccine. V gene TRBV20-1 combines with J gene TRBJ2-2; D is ambiguous. The CDR3 DNA reads TGCAGTGCTAGAGGCCTCCTTACGACCGGGGAGCTGTTTTTT. Protein: CSARGLLTTGELFF.